Presented here are 18 T cell receptor beta chains from one specimen sequenced in a study of T-cell memory formation after mild COVID-19. Each CDR3 protein is one row after TCRdb ran MiXCR on the 5' RACE reads. The top ten clones hold roughly 21% of a sample with a few hundred thousand distinct CDR3 sequences, about 15% of them seen once. Sequencing input: PBMCs or a T cell subset sorted from them (not recorded which). These receptors originate from a young man who had mild COVID-19 (a few samples of this study predate the infection). Cell type and time point are not known.

V usage is TRBV11-1 and J usage is TRBJ2-2; 7 nucleotides align to TRBD2. The CDR3 extends over 14 amino acids. CDR1 and CDR2 (germline): SGHAT, FQDESV (reference sequence). Losses at the gene ends were 2 bases for V and 6 bases for J; bases not matched to a gene: 3. CDR3 protein: CASSLRLAAGELFF. For the CDR3, the DNA is TGTGCCAGCAGCTTAAGGCTAGCGGCCGGGGAGCTGTTTTTT.

This clonotype was found a few times. In nucleotides, the CDR3 is TGCGCCAGCAGCCAAGAATGGTCCAGGCCGGAGCGGGAGACCCAGTACTTC. As protein: CASSQEWSRPERETQYF. The V call is TRBV4-1, the J call TRBJ2-5; TRBD2 might be the D (5 bases). Trimming pared 0 bases from V and 5 bases from J, leaving 19 bases between. CDR3 length: 17 residues. Per germline, CDR1 MGHRA and CDR2 YSYEKL.

V is TRBV9 and J is TRBJ1-6; 7 positions match TRBD1. The V segment lost 3 bases and the J segment 7 bases; nucleotides outside the gene matches: 7. Germline V lookup: CDR1 SGDLS, CDR2 YYNGEE. This CDR3 has 15 residues. CDR3 nucleotides: TGTGCCAGCAGCGGGGGGGACAGCCCCAATTCACCCCTCCACTTT. As protein: CASSGGDSPNSPLHF.

The J gene is TRBJ2-7, the V gene TRBV11-2; D not resolved. This CDR3 has 15 residues. Germline values: CDR1 SGHAT, CDR2 FQNNGV. The ends were cut back, 5 bases at V and 0 bases at J, with 14 bases in the middle. CDR3: CASSPNMISSYEQYF. The CDR3, as DNA: TGTGCCAGCAGCCCGAACATGATTTCCTCCTACGAGCAGTACTTC.

This clonotype was counted ten times or more. The chain carries TRBV7-2 and TRBJ1-2, with 7 bases fitting TRBD1. The CDR3 loop spans 13 amino acids. Trimming took 5 bases from V and 5 from J; bases not matched to a gene: 5. From germline, CDR1 is SGHTA and CDR2 FQGNSA. The CDR3 here is CASSAGQRYGYTF. Here the CDR3 DNA reads TGTGCCAGCAGCGCGGGACAGCGATATGGCTACACCTTC.

The CDR3 is CATTSGTDTQYF. CDR3 nucleotide sequence: TGTGCCACCACCTCGGGGACAGATACGCAGTATTTT. This chain connects TRBV6-5 to TRBJ2-3; a weak D match, TRBD2 (5 bases). Germline V gene sequence: CDR1 MNHEY, CDR2 SVGAGI. CDR3 length: 12 residues. Trimming removed 10 bases at V and 3 bases at J, with 11 bases between.

This clonotype appeared a few times. The junction differs from germline at one of its ends, possibly a read error. CDR3 nucleotides: TGTGCCAGCAGCGTAGGGTTACGTGTTCCCCACTTC. Translation gives CASSVGLRVPHF. This chain links TRBV9 with TRBJ1-2, with D hard to call. The CDR3 runs 12 residues. Germline V CDR1 and CDR2: SGDLS, YYNGEE.

This clonotype was seen only a few times. This chain joins TRBV27 and TRBJ1-2, with 7 bases lining up with TRBD1. Per germline, CDR1 MNHEY and CDR2 SMNVEV (reference sequence). The J segment lost 7 bases and the V segment lost 6 bases, leaving 8 bases of the junction unmatched. The CDR3 has 13 residues. In DNA form, the CDR3 reads TGTGCCAGCAGCCAATCAGGGACAGTTGGCTACACCTTC. Its translation is CASSQSGTVGYTF.

This clonotype has more than one count but fewer than ten. In DNA form, the CDR3 reads TGCAGTGCTGGCTATAACAGGGCGAAAAACATTCAGTACTTC. Translated, it gives CSAGYNRAKNIQYF. The chain carries TRBV20-1 and TRBJ2-4, with D maybe TRBD1 (6 bases). CDR1 and CDR2 from the germline V gene are DFQATT and SNEGSKA (reference sequence). V was clipped by 5 bases and J by 4 bases, with 15 bases between them. The CDR3 totals 14 residues.

The chain joins TRBV9 to TRBJ1-1; possible D gene TRBD1, 6 bases. The CDR3 is made up of 15 amino acids. CDR1 and CDR2 from the germline V gene are SGDLS and YYNGEE. V lost 2 bases and J lost 4, with 15 bases in between. CDR3 sequence (DNA): TGTGCCAGCAGCGTGGAGCCCAAGGGGGTCACTGAAGCTTTCTTT. This translates into CASSVEPKGVTEAFF.

The gene calls are TRBV11-3 and TRBJ2-3, with unresolved D. Germline assignment: CDR1 SGHNT and CDR2 YENEEA. The CDR3 totals 13 residues. V gave up 4 bases and J gave up 2 bases, with 7 bases separating them. The CDR3 is CASSSGPTDTQYF. In DNA form, the CDR3 reads TGTGCCAGCAGCTCGGGCCCCACAGATACGCAGTATTTT.

This clonotype has more than one count but fewer than ten. The chain is built from TRBV4-1 and TRBJ2-7, with D uncertain. The CDR3 totals 14 residues. V was pared by 4 bases and J by 2 bases, with 12 bases between. Germline loops: CDR1 MGHRA, CDR2 YSYEKL. CDR3 sequence: CASSLVVGPYEQYV. CDR3 coding DNA: TGCGCCAGCAGCCTAGTAGTGGGTCCCTACGAGCAGTACGTC.

The chain couples TRBV11-2 to TRBJ1-6; D not resolved. V lost 1 base, J lost 9 bases, and 10 bases lay in between. Germline lookup yields CDR1 SGHAT and CDR2 FQNNGV. This CDR3 is built from 14 residues. Here the CDR3 DNA reads TGTGCCAGCAGCTTAGGTAGAGGAGGTTCACCCCTCCACTTT. This codes for CASSLGRGGSPLHF.

This clonotype was observed a handful of times. V usage is TRBV19 and J usage is TRBJ2-7, with D perhaps TRBD2 (5 bases). Trimming removed 9 bases at V and 4 bases at J, with 16 bases between. The CDR3 is made up of 13 amino acids. The germline V gene has CDR1 LNHDA and CDR2 SQIVND (reference sequence). In DNA form, the CDR3 reads TGTGCCAGGGCGGACGGAGCGGCGTACGAGCAGTACGTC. This translates into CARADGAAYEQYV.

This clonotype showed up just a few times. J is TRBJ1-1 and V is TRBV21-1; TRBD1 was called by the table and not checked on the DNA. TRBV21-1 is recorded as a pseudogene. CDR3 length: 11 residues. CDR3 loop: CASSPQGEAFF. The CDR3 nucleotides are TGTGCCAGCAGCCCGCAGGGAGAAGCTTTCTTT.

In this sample, this clonotype turned up once. The junction departs from the called germline gene at one end, perhaps through a read error. The V gene is TRBV5-4, the J gene TRBJ2-1; TRBD2 aligns across 7 bases. This CDR3 has 13 residues. Germline values: CDR1 SGHNT, CDR2 YYREEE (reference sequence). The CDR3 DNA reads TGTGCCAGAAGCTTGGGGAGCGGGGCCCCGCAGTTCTTC. Translation gives CARSLGSGAPQFF.

The CDR3 sequence: CASSKRPLESDTQYF. The CDR3 nucleotides read TGTGCCAGTAGTAAACGTCCGCTGGAGTCAGATACGCAGTATTTT. The V and J genes are TRBV19 and TRBJ2-3, with D uncertain. V was shortened by 4 bases and J by 4 bases, with 15 bases between the two germline ends. CDR1 is LNHDA and CDR2 is SQIVND in the germline V gene (reference sequence). CDR3 length: 15 residues.

The CDR3 DNA reads TGTGCCAGCAGCATCATAGGGGGGGACGGTGAGCAGTTCTTC. Translation: CASSIIGGDGEQFF. The V call is TRBV7-3, the J call TRBJ2-1; possibly TRBD2 for D (7 bases). V was cut by 5 bases and J by 9 bases, with 17 bases left in between. The CDR3 has 14 amino acids. Germline-derived CDR1 and CDR2 are SGHTA and FQGTGA.